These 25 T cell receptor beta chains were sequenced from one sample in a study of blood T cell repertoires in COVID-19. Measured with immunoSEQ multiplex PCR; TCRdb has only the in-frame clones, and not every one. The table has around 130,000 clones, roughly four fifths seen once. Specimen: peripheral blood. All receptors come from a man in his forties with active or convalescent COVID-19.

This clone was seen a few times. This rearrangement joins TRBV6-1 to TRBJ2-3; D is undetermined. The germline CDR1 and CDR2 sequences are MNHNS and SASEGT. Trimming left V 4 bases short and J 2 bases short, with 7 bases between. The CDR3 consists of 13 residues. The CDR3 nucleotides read TGTGCCAGCAGTGGAGCCTACACAGATACGCAGTATTTT. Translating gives CASSGAYTDTQYF.

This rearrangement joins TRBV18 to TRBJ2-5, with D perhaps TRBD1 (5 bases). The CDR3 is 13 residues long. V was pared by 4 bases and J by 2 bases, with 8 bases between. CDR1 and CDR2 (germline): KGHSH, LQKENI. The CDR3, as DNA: TGTGCCAGCTCACGGGGCAGACAAGAGACCCAGTACTTC. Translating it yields CASSRGRQETQYF. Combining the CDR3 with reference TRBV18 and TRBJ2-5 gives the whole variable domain NAGVMQNPRHLVRRRGQEARLRCSPMKGHSHVYWYRQLPEEGLKFMVYLQKENIIDESGMPKERFSAEFPKEGPSILRIQQVVRGDSAAYFCASSRGRQETQYFGPGTRLLVL.

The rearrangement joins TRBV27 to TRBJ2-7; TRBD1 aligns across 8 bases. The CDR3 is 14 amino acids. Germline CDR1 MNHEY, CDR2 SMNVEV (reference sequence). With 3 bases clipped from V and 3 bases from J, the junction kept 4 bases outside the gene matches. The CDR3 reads CASSFLGQGYEQYF. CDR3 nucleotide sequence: TGTGCCAGCAGTTTTCTAGGACAGGGCTACGAGCAGTACTTC.

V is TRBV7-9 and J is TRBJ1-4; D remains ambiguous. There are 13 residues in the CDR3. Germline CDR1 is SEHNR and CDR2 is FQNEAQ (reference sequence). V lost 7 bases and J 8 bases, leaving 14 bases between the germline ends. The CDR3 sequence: CASNMRSGEKLFF. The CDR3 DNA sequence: TGTGCCAGCAACATGAGGTCGGGAGAAAAACTGTTTTTT.

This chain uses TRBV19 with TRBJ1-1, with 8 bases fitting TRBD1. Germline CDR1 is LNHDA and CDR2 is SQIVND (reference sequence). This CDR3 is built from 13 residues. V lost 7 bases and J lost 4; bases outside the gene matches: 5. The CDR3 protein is CASTQGQGTEAFF. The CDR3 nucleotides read TGTGCCAGTACCCAAGGACAGGGCACTGAAGCTTTCTTT. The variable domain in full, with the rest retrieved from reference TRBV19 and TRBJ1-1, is DGGITQSPKYLFRKEGQNVTLSCEQNLNHDAMYWYRQDPGQGLRLIYYSQIVNDFQKGDIAEGYSVSREKKESFPLTVTSAQKNPTAFYLCASTQGQGTEAFFGQGTRLTVV.

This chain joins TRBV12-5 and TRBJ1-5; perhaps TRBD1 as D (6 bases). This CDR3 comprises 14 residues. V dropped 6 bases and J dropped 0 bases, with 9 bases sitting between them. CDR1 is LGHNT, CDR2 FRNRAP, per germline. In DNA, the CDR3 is TGTGCTAGTGGGGACAGCTATAGCAATCAGCCCCAGCATTTT. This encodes CASGDSYSNQPQHF.

In DNA form, the CDR3 reads TGTGCCAGCAGCGGGAGGGGAGGGCCTTACGAGCAGTACTTC. Protein: CASSGRGGPYEQYF. V gene TRBV7-2 combines with J gene TRBJ2-7, with TRBD2 identical over 7 bases. J lost 4 bases, V lost 5 bases, and 8 bases had no gene match. This CDR3 is built from 14 residues. The germline gives CDR1 SGHTA, CDR2 FQGNSA.

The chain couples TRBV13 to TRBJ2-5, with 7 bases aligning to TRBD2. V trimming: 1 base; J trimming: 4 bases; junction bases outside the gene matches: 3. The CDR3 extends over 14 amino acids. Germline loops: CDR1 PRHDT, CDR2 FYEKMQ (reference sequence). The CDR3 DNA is TGTGCCAGCAGCTTAGCAGGGAGGGTAGAGACCCAGTACTTC. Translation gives CASSLAGRVETQYF.

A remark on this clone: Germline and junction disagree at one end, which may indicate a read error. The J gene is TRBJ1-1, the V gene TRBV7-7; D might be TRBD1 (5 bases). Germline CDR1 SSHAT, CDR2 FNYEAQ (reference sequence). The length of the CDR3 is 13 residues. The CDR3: CASSVGQNTEAFF. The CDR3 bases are TGTGCTAGCAGCGTAGGACAGAACACTGAAGCTTTCTTT.

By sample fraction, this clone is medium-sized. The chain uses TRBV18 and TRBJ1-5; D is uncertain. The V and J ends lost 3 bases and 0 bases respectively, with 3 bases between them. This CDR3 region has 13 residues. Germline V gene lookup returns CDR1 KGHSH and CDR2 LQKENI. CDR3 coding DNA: TGTGCCAGCTCACCTTATAGCAATCAGCCCCAGCATTTT. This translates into CASSPYSNQPQHF. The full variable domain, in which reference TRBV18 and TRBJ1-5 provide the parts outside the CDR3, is NAGVMQNPRHLVRRRGQEARLRCSPMKGHSHVYWYRQLPEEGLKFMVYLQKENIIDESGMPKERFSAEFPKEGPSILRIQQVVRGDSAAYFCASSPYSNQPQHFGDGTRLSIL.

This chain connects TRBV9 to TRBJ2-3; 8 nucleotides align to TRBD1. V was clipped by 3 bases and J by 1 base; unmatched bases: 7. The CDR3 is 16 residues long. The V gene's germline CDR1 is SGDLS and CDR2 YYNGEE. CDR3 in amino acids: CASSARQGAGTDTQYF. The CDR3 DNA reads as TGTGCCAGCAGCGCGAGGCAGGGGGCTGGCACAGATACGCAGTATTTT.

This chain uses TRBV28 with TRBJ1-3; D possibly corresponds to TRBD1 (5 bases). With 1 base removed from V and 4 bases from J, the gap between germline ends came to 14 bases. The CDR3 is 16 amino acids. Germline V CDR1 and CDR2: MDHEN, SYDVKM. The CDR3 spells CASSLSAGLRGNTIYF. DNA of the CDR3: TGTGCCAGCAGTTTATCGGCAGGGCTACGAGGAAACACCATATATTTT.

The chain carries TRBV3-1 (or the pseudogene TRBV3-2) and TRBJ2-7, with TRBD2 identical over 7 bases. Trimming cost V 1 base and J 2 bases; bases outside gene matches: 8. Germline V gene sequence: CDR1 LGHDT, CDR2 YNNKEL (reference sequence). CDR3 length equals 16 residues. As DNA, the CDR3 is TGTGCCAGCAGCCAAGGGGAGGGCCTCTTCCCCTACGAGCAGTACTTC. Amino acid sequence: CASSQGEGLFPYEQYF.

The CDR3 protein is CASSGQGEATEAFF. Written as DNA, the CDR3 is TGTGCCAGCAGCGGACAGGGGGAGGCCACTGAAGCTTTCTTT. This chain uses TRBV2 with TRBJ1-1; 10 nucleotides line up with TRBD1. The germline V gene has CDR1 SNHLY and CDR2 FYNNEI. V lost 6 bases, J lost 4 bases, and 5 bases stayed unmatched. The CDR3 is 14 residues long.

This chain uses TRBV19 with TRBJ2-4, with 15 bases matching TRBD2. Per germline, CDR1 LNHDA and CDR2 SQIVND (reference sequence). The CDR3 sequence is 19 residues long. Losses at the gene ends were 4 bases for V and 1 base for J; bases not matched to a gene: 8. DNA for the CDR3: TGTGCCAGTAGTAAAAGGACTAGCGGGGGGGATTCGGCCAAAAACATTCAGTACTTC. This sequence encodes CASSKRTSGGDSAKNIQYF. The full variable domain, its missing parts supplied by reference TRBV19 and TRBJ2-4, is DGGITQSPKYLFRKEGQNVTLSCEQNLNHDAMYWYRQDPGQGLRLIYYSQIVNDFQKGDIAEGYSVSREKKESFPLTVTSAQKNPTAFYLCASSKRTSGGDSAKNIQYFGAGTRLSVL.

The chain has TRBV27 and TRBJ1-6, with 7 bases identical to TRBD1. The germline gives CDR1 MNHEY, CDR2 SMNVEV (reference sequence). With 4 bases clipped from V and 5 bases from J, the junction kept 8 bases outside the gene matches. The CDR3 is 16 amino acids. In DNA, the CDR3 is TGTGCCAGCAGTTCCTGGACAGGTGGGCATAATTCACCCCTCCACTTT. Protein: CASSSWTGGHNSPLHF.

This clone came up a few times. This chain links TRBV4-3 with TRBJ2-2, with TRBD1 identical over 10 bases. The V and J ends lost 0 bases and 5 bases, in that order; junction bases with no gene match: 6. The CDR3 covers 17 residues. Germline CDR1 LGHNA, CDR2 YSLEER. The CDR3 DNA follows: TGCGCCAGCAGCCAAGAAGTGACAGGGGGCAGGACCGGGGAGCTGTTTTTT. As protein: CASSQEVTGGRTGELFF.

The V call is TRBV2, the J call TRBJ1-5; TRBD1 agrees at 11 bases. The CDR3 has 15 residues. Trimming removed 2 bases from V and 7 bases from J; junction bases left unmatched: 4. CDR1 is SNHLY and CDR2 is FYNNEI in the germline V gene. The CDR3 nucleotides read TGTGCCAGCAGTGAACCCGGGACAGGGGGACAGCCCCAGCATTTT. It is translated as CASSEPGTGGQPQHF.

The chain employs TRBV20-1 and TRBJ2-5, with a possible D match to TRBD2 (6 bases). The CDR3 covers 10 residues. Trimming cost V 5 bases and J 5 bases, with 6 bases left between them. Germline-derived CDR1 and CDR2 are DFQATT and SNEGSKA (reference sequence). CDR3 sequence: CSAGGETQYF. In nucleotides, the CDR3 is TGCAGTGCTGGGGGGGAGACCCAGTACTTC.

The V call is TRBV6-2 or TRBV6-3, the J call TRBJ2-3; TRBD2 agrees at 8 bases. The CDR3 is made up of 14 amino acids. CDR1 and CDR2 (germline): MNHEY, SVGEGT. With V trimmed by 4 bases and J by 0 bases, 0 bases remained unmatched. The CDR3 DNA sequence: TGTGCCAGCAGTTTAGCGGGGAGCACAGATACGCAGTATTTT. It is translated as CASSLAGSTDTQYF.

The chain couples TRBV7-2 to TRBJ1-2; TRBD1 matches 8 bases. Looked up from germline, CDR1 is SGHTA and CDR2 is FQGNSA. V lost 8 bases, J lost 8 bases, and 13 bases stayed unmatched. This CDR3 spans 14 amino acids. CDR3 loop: CASVRGGTGYGYTF. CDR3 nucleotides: TGTGCCAGCGTTAGGGGAGGGACAGGTTACGGCTACACCTTC.

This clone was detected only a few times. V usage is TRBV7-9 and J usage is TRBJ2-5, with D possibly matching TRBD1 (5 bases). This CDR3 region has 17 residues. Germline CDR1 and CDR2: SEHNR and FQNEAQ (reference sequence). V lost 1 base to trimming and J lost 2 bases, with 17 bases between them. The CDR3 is CASSLVGVGRGQETQYF. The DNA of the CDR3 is TGTGCCAGCAGCTTAGTAGGGGTGGGGCGCGGACAAGAGACCCAGTACTTC.

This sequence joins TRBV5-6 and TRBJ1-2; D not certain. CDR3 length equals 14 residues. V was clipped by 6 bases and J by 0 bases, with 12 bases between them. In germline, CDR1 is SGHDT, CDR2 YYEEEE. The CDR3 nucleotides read TGTGCCAGCACATCCTACTCCGCTAACTATGGCTACACCTTC. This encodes CASTSYSANYGYTF. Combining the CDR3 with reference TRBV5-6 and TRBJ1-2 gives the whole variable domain DAGVTQSPTHLIKTRGQQVTLRCSPKSGHDTVSWYQQALGQGPQFIFQYYEEEERQRGNFPDRFSGHQFPNYSSELNVNALLLGDSALYLCASTSYSANYGYTFGSGTRLTVV.

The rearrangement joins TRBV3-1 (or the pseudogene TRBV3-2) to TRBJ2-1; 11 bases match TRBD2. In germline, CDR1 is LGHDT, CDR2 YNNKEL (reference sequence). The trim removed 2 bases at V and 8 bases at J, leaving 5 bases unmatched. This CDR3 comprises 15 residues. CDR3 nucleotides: TGTGCCAGCAGCCAACTAGCGGGGGGTTATGATGAGCAGTTCTTC. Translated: CASSQLAGGYDEQFF.

The CDR3 loop reads CASSPSGGAETQYF. The CDR3 nucleotides read TGTGCCAGCAGCCCCAGTGGAGGGGCAGAGACCCAGTACTTC. This chain joins TRBV7-9 and TRBJ2-5, with D possibly being TRBD2 (6 bases). V lost 5 bases and J 4 bases, leaving 14 bases between the germline ends. Germline assignment: CDR1 SEHNR and CDR2 FQNEAQ (reference sequence). The CDR3 runs to 14 residues. The variable domain in full, with the rest retrieved from reference TRBV7-9 and TRBJ2-5, is DTGVSQNPRHKITKRGQNVTFRCDPISEHNRLYWYRQTLGQGPEFLTYFQNEAQLEKSRLLSDRFSAERPKGSFSTLEIQRTEQGDSAMYLCASSPSGGAETQYFGPGTRLLVL.